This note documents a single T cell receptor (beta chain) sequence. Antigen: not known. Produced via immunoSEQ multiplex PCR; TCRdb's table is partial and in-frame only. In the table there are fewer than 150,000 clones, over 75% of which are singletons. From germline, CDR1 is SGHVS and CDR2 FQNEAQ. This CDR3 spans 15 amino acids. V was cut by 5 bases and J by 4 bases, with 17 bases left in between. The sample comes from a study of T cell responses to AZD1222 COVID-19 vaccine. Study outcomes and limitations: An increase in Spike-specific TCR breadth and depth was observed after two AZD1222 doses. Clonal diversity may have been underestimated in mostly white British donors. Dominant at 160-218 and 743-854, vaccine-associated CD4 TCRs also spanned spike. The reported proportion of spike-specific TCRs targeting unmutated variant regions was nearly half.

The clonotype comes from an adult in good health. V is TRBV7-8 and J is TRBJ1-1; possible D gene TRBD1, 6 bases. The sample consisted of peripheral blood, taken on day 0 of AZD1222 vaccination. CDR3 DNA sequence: TGTGCCAGCAGCCCCGTCAGGGGCGGGAGCACTGAAGCTTTCTTT. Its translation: CASSPVRGGSTEAFF.